The clone carrying this TCR beta chain was detected many times. This sample holds PBMCs from 10 ml fresh peripheral blood. The data were obtained in a study of T cells in Graves' hyperthyroidism and ophthalmopathy. Germline loops: CDR1 DFQATT, CDR2 SNEGSKA (reference sequence). The CDR3 consists of 15 residues. The V end lost 0 bases, the J end lost 4 bases, and 12 bases lay between the germline ends. Researchers took RNA transcripts and amplified the TCR beta CDR3 regions from them. Using the HTBI primer set, a first-round RT-PCR was run on the TCR CDR3. MiXCR was run by TCRdb on the multiplex PCR reads, yielding one entry per CDR3 protein. The sample includes a few hundred thousand distinct CDR3 sequences, 15% to 18% of them seen just once.

This receptor was taken from a woman in her 30s with Graves' hyperthyroidism. The sample was blood. This chain joins TRBV20-1 and TRBJ2-2; D might be TRBD1 (5 bases). The CDR3 loop reads CSARDQGVRTGELFF. In nucleotides, the CDR3 is TGCAGTGCTAGAGATCAGGGCGTACGCACCGGGGAGCTGTTTTTT.